These 14 T cell receptor beta chains originate from one sample sequenced in a study of T-cell memory formation after mild COVID-19. TCRdb reprocessed the 5' RACE reads via MiXCR and lists one record per CDR3 protein. The data contain roughly 600,000 distinct CDR3 sequences, 18% of them singletons. The sequencing input was PBMCs or a T cell subset sorted from them (not recorded which). These TCRs come from an adult woman who had mild COVID-19 (a few samples of this study predate the infection). Cell type and time point are not known.

The CDR3 here is CASSRTGGAPQHF. CDR3 DNA sequence: TGTGCCAGCAGCCGGACAGGGGGTGCGCCCCAGCATTTT. This rearrangement joins TRBV6-1 to TRBJ1-5; TRBD1 aligns across 10 bases. Germline lookup yields CDR1 MNHNS and CDR2 SASEGT. CDR3 length: 13 amino acids. Germline trimming cut 6 bases from V and 9 bases from J; bases unmatched to any gene: 5.

This chain uses TRBV29-1 with TRBJ1-2, with a possible D match to TRBD1 (6 bases). This CDR3 spans 17 amino acids. V lost 0 bases and J lost 6, with 23 bases in between. Germline values: CDR1 SQVTM, CDR2 ANQGSEA. Written as DNA, the CDR3 is TGCAGCGTTGAAGATCGTAAAGGGGGGTTATCGTCGAATGGCTACACCTTC. Translated: CSVEDRKGGLSSNGYTF.

The V gene is TRBV11-2, the J gene TRBJ2-3, with a weak D call TRBD2 (6 bases). Germline loops: CDR1 SGHAT, CDR2 FQNNGV. The CDR3 covers 16 residues. With 3 bases removed from V and 0 bases from J, the gap between germline ends came to 13 bases. CDR3: CASSFGGSPSTDTQYF. CDR3 nucleotides: TGTGCCAGCAGCTTCGGAGGGAGCCCTAGCACAGATACGCAGTATTTT.

This sequence joins TRBV29-1 and TRBJ2-3, with TRBD1 as a possible D gene (6 bases). Trimming took 2 bases from V and 4 from J, leaving 7 bases between them. The germline V gene has CDR1 SQVTM and CDR2 ANQGSEA. This CDR3 is 12 amino acids long. CDR3 region: CSVEKGADTQYF. In DNA, the CDR3 is TGCAGCGTTGAAAAGGGGGCAGATACGCAGTATTTT.

This clonotype was counted many times. The genes are TRBV7-2 and TRBJ2-1; weak D call: TRBD2 (7 bases). Trimming cost V 4 bases and J 10 bases, with 14 bases left between them. There are 13 residues in the CDR3. Germline V gives CDR1 SGHTA, CDR2 FQGNSA. CDR3 nucleotide sequence: TGTGCCAGCAGCTCCGGGGGGCCTCGGGAGCAGTTCTTC. It yields the protein CASSSGGPREQFF.

This clonotype has a handful of counts. The chain employs TRBV12-3 or TRBV12-4 and TRBJ2-3; no reliable D call. This CDR3 is 12 amino acids long. V lost 2 bases, J lost 6 bases, and 6 bases lay in between. The CDR3 DNA reads as TGTGCCAGCAGTTTATTCATGGATACGCAGTATTTT. This sequence encodes CASSLFMDTQYF.

The genes are TRBV18 and TRBJ2-7; D not resolved. V was cut by 1 base and J by 2 bases, with 9 bases left in between. CDR1 is KGHSH, CDR2 LQKENI, per germline. The CDR3 has 14 amino acids. CDR3 sequence: CASSPQVETYEQYF. CDR3 coding DNA: TGTGCCAGCTCACCACAGGTAGAAACCTACGAGCAGTACTTC.

The table lists this clonotype with a few counts. Compared with germline, one end of the junction differs, possibly owing to a read error. The rearrangement uses TRBV20-1 and TRBJ2-3; the match to TRBD1 covers 7 bases. Germline V gene data show CDR1 as DFQATT and CDR2 as SNEGSKA (reference sequence). The CDR3 runs to 13 residues. The CDR3 sequence: CSAGDRGTDTQYF. The DNA of the CDR3 is TGCAGTGCTGGAGACAGGGGCACAGATACGCAGTATTTT.

This clonotype was seen more than once but under ten times. This chain uses TRBV11-1 with TRBJ2-2; perhaps TRBD2 as D (5 bases). Germline CDR1 reads SGHAT; CDR2 reads FQDESV (reference sequence). The length of the CDR3 is 18 residues. V lost 2 bases, J lost 0 bases, and 16 bases lay in between. CDR3 in DNA: TGTGCCAGCAGCTTAAGGGCTAGCATTGTCGCGAACACCGGGGAGCTGTTTTTT. It codes for CASSLRASIVANTGELFF.

This clonotype was detected only a few times. V and J are TRBV29-1 and TRBJ2-6; D is ambiguous. The CDR3 has 15 residues. Trimming removed 1 base at V and 1 base at J, with 8 bases between. Per germline, CDR1 SQVTM and CDR2 ANQGSEA. CDR3 sequence reads: CSVEGYASGANVLTF. In DNA, the CDR3 is TGCAGCGTTGAAGGGTACGCTTCTGGGGCCAACGTCCTGACTTTC. The whole variable domain, filled in from reference TRBV29-1 and TRBJ2-6, reads SAVISQKPSRDICQRGTSLTIQCQVDSQVTMMFWYRQQPGQSLTLIATANQGSEATYESGFVIDKFPISRPNLTFSTLTVSNMSPEDSSIYLCSVEGYASGANVLTFGAGSRLTVL.

This clonotype came up a few times. The chain recombines TRBV5-1 with TRBJ1-1; 10 bases match TRBD1. This CDR3 is 15 amino acids long. Germline V gene lookup returns CDR1 SGHRS and CDR2 YFSETQ. V was pared by 5 bases and J by 5 bases, with 9 bases of the junction left unmatched. CDR3: CASSWRGQGGTEAFF. The CDR3 coding sequence is TGCGCCAGCAGTTGGAGAGGACAGGGGGGGACTGAAGCTTTCTTT. Supplemented by reference TRBV5-1 and TRBJ1-1, the full variable domain reads KAGVTQTPRYLIKTRGQQVTLSCSPISGHRSVSWYQQTPGQGLQFLFEYFSETQRNKGNFPGRFSGRQFSNSRSEMNVSTLELGDSALYLCASSWRGQGGTEAFFGQGTRLTVV.

This rearrangement joins TRBV7-6 to TRBJ2-3; either TRBD1 or TRBD2 may supply D (6 bases each). Trimming removed 4 bases from V and 2 bases from J, with 22 bases in between. CDR1 is SGHVS and CDR2 is FNYEAQ in the germline V gene. The CDR3 totals 18 residues. The CDR3 loop is CASSSRHEGGIHTDTQYF. The CDR3 DNA reads as TGTGCCAGCAGCTCTCGCCACGAGGGGGGCATTCACACAGATACGCAGTATTTT. The full variable domain, rest sourced from reference TRBV7-6 and TRBJ2-3, is GAGVSQSPRYKVTKRGQDVALRCDPISGHVSLYWYRQALGQGPEFLTYFNYEAQQDKSGLPNDRFSAERPEGSISTLTIQRTEQRDSAMYRCASSSRHEGGIHTDTQYFGPGTRLTVL.

In nucleotides, the CDR3 is TGTGCCAGCAGCTTACTCCGTGGGGCTTACAATGAGCAGTTCTTC. The encoded protein is CASSLLRGAYNEQFF. The chain couples TRBV7-9 to TRBJ2-1; D perhaps matches TRBD1 (5 bases). Germline CDR1 SEHNR, CDR2 FQNEAQ (reference sequence). V was cut by 2 bases and J by 4 bases, with 12 bases left in between. This CDR3 has 15 residues.

This sequence joins TRBV29-1 and TRBJ2-1; TRBD2 aligns across 8 bases. Germline CDR1 SQVTM, CDR2 ANQGSEA. This CDR3 region has 14 residues. CDR3 protein: CVTSSLGGGLEQFF. The CDR3 DNA reads TGCGTTACTAGTTCCCTCGGGGGGGGTTTGGAGCAGTTCTTC.